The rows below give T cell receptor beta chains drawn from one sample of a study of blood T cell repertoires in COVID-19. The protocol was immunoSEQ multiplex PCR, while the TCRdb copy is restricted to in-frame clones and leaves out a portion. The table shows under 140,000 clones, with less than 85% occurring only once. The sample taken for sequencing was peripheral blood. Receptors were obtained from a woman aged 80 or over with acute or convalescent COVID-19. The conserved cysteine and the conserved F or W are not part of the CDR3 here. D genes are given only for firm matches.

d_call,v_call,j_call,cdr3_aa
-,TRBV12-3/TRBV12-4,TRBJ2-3,ASTGDTQY
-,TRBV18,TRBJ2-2,ASSNARVTGELF
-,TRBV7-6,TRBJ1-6,ASSPYLGASPSPLH
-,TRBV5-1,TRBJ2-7,ASRPPAAPYEQY
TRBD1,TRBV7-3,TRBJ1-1,ASSPKGADRSPLNTEAF
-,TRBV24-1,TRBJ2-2,ATSEGALSGELF
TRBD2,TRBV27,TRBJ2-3,ASSLEFSGGLADTQY
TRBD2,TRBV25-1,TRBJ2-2,ASNRAGGTGELF
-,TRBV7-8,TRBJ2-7,ASSLAEGAAYEQY
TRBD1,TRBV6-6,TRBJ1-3,ASSPDRGTGNTIY
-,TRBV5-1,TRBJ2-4,ASSSQGGKNIQY
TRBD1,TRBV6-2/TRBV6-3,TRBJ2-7,ASSYSGRGYEQY
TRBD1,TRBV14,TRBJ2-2,ASSQGTGPGELF
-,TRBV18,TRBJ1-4,ASSPPDISEKLF
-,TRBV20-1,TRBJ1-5,SASGRGTGQPQH
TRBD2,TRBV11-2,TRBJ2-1,ASSSSGGWGEQF
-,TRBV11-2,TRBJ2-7,ASSLDPFPSYEQY
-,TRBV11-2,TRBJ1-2,ASSLLGADYGYT
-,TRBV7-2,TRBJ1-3,ASRHAADRYSGNTIY
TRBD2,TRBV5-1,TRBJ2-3,ASSSGLAADTQY
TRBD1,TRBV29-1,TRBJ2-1,SVAPGQGHNEQF
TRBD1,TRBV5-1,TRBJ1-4,ASSLALQGAQEKLF
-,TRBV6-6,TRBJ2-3,ASSGPGGATDTQY
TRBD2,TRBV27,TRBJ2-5,ASSGASGNQETQY
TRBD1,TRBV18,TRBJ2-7,ASSPGTGREQY
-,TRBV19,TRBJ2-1,ASSMAGLGTEQF
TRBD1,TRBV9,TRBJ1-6,ASSVLGQGLNSPLH
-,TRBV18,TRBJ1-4,ASSRQGRGTNEKLF
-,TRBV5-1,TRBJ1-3,ASSDIEGNTIY
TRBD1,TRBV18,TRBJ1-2,ASSPGQGGSYT
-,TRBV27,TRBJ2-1,ASSLSQVNEQF
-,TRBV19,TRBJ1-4,ASIYREKLF
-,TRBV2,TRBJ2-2,ASRGYYTGELF
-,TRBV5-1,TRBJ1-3,ASSLAGDAGNTIY
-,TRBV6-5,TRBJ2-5,ASSSQGQETQY
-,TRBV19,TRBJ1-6,ASSGAYNSPLH
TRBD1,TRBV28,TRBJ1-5,ASTGGRDQPQH
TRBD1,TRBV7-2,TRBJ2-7,ASSPPGQGAYEQY
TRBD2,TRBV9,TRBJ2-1,ASSVLAGGLTEQF
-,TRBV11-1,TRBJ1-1,ASSSRGFTNTEAF
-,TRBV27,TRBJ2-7,ASQGIGYEQY
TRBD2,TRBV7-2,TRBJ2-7,ASSVTFSGDSYEQY
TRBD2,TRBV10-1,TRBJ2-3,ASSDGLAGKADTQY
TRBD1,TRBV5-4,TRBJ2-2,ANHRGRNTGELF
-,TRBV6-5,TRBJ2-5,ASSYRTDRQETQY
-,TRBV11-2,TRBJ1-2,ASSPSGRSYGYT
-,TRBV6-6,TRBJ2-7,ASTGDTLASYEQY
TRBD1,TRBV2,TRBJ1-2,ASSRIDRGYGYT
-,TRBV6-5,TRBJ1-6,ASSYSRNSPLH
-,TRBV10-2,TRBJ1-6,ASSDHSRLSYNSPLH
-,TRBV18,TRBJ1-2,ASSTGSPAYGYT